The sequence of this T cell receptor (beta chain) was determined in a study of T cell responses to AZD1222 COVID-19 vaccine (dated by TCRdb to about 2021). In terms of the full investigation: A total of more than 230 trial participants underwent TCR sequencing, of whom about 210 had received two doses of AZD1222 and some 26 had received two doses of the MenACWY control vaccine. Enrollment into the trials was organized by age into subgroups of 18-55, 56-69 and 70-plus years, and those subgroups contained roughly 140, 27 and 60 TCR-sequenced participants, respectively. The paper's findings and limits, for the study overall: Conclusions about previously exposed vaccinees are limited, since just six AZD1222 recipients were seropositive for SARS-CoV-2 at baseline. In the small 56-69-year group, the increase in depth fell short of significance, most likely because of low power. A significant rise in spike-specific TCR breadth and depth was observed after two AZD1222 doses relative to day 0 and relative to MenACWY recipients. CD4 TCRs associated with the vaccine covered the entire spike protein, and the dominant responses were in regions 160-218 and 743-854. Because no day 14 peak-response samples were available, the repertoires could be characterized only after the peak T cell response. Most participants were white British and females outnumbered males, and the authors suggested that clonal diversity may have been underestimated. Nearly half of unique spike-specific TCRs reportedly recognized epitopes outside regions mutated in the B.1.351 and B.1.1.7 variants.

The time point label corresponds to: about 28 days (+/-7) after the second vaccine dose. AZD1222 recipients with second doses at about 4 weeks or about 12 weeks were pooled, because spike-specific TCR depth and breadth did not differ between schedules. Samples from vaccinated people were obtained from the UK trials COV001 and COV002, which included a single-blind randomized controlled phase 2/3 trial of AZD1222 (ChAdOx1 nCoV-19) in healthy adults. For TCRbeta chain sequencing, PBMC samples from trial participants were taken at day 0 and at day 28 after the second dose. The CDR3 regions of human TCRbeta chains were subjected to immunosequencing. The original methods were these. TCRs in the repertoires were matched against a reference library of SARS-CoV-2-specific TCRs that had been generated with the MIRA antigen-specificity platform. Breadth was defined as the fraction of unique TCRs that were SARS-CoV-2-associated. Depth was defined as the fraction of total T cells that were SARS-CoV-2-associated. Using the MIRA data, each spike-specific TCR was assigned both to the spike region to which the TCR was reactive and to a CD4 or CD8 class. Log10-transformed breadth and depth values were compared by one-way ANOVA with Sidak's multiple comparisons tests. The immuneACCESS repertoire file appears here via TCRdb, limited to in-frame rearrangements. These files lack a portion of the clones; in checked studies, under half of the deficit traces to unresolved V genes, and the cause of the others is not known. That table furnishes V, J and clone size, whereas the DNA furnished D and trimming. The sample table lists about 93,000 clones, approximately 90% of them with a count of one. The biggest ten clones account for roughly 2.7% of the sample.

Remarks on this clone: The antigen it recognizes is unknown. Base quality data are lacking; no much larger clone is found one base away.

V is reduced by 2 bases and J by 2 bases, leaving a spacing of 5 bases between them. The CDR3 sequence holds 13 residues, the cysteine and phenylalanine included. Only the CDR3 DNA is retained, 39 bases long and in frame from the first base. As encoded in the germline V gene, CDR1 is SGHAT while CDR2 is FQNNGV. This sample comprised peripheral blood, obtained 28 days after the second AZD1222 dose. The source is an adult who received the AZD1222 COVID-19 vaccine. The sequence links TRBV11-2 to TRBJ2-3, with the D gene uncertain. CDR3 protein: CASSLQDTDTQYF. The DNA sequence follows: TGTGCCAGCAGCTTACAGGACACAGATACGCAGTATTTT.